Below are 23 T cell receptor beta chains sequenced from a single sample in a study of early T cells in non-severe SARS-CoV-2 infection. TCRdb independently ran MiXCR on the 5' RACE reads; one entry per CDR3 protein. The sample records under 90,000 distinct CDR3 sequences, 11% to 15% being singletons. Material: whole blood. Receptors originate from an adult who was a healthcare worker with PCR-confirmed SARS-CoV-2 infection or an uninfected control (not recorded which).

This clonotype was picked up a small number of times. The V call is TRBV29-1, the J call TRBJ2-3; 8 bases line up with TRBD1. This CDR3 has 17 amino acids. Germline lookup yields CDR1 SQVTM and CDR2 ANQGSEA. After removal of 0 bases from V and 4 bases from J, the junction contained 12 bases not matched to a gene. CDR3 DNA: TGCAGCGTTGAAGATCGTCTGGCAGGGGGCGGTCCAGATACGCAGTATTTT. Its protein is CSVEDRLAGGGPDTQYF.

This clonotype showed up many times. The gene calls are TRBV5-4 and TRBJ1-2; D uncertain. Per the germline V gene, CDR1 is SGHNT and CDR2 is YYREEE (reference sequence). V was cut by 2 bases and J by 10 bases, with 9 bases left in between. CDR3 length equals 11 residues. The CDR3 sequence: CASSFGQFYTF. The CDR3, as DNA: TGTGCCAGCAGCTTCGGGCAGTTCTACACCTTC.

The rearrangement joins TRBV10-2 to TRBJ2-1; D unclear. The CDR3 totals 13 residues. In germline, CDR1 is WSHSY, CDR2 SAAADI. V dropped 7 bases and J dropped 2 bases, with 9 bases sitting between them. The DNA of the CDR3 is TGCGCCAGCAAGGAGAGTGCCTACAATGAGCAGTTCTTC. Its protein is CASKESAYNEQFF.

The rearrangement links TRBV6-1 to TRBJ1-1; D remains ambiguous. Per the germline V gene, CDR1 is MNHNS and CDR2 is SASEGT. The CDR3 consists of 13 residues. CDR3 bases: TGTGCTACGATAGCATTAGTGACCGCTGAAGCTTTCTTT. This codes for CATIALVTAEAFF.

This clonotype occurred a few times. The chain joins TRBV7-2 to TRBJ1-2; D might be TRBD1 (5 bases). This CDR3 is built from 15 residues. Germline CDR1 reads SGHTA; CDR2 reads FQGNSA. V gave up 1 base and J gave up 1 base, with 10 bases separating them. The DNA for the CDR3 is TGTGCCAGCAGCTTAGTGGACACCGATAACTATGGCTACACCTTC. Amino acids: CASSLVDTDNYGYTF.

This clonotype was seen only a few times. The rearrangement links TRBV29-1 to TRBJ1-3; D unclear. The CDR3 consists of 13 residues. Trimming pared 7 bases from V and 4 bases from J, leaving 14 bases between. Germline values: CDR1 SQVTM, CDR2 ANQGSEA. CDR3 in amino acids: CSGTADAGNTIYF. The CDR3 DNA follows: TGCAGCGGTACTGCAGATGCGGGAAACACCATATATTTT.

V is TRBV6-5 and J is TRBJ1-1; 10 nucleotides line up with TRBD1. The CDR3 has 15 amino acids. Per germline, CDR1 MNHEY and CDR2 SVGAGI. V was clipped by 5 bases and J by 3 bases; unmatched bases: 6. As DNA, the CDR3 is TGTGCCAGCAGTCAACAGGACAGGGGGGACACTGAAGCTTTCTTT. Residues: CASSQQDRGDTEAFF.

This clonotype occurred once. The CDR3 here is CASSLRDRDEKLFF. In DNA form, the CDR3 reads TGCGCCAGCAGCCTCCGGGACAGGGATGAAAAACTGTTTTTT. The chain joins TRBV4-1 to TRBJ1-4; TRBD1 agrees at 9 bases. This CDR3 is built from 14 residues. Germline values: CDR1 MGHRA, CDR2 YSYEKL. Trimming at V came to 4 bases and at J to 6 bases, leaving 3 bases not matched to a gene.

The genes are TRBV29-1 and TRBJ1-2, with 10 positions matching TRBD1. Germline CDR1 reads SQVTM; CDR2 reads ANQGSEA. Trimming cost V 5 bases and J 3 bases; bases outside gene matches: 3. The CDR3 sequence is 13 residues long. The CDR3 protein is CSVLTGGDYGYTF. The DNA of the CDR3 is TGCAGCGTTTTGACAGGGGGCGACTATGGCTACACCTTC.

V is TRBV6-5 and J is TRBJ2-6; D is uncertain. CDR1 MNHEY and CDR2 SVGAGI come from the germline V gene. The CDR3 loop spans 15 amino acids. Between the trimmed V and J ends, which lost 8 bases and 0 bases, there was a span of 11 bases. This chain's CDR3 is CASGKESSGANVLTF. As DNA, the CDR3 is TGTGCCAGCGGTAAGGAGAGCTCTGGGGCCAACGTCCTGACTTTC.

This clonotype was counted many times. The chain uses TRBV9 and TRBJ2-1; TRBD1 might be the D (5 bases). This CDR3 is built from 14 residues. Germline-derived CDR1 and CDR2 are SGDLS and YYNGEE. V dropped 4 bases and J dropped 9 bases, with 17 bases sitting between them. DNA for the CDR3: TGTGCCAGCAGCTCCCCTTCCAGGGCTTTTGAGCAGTTCTTC. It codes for CASSSPSRAFEQFF.

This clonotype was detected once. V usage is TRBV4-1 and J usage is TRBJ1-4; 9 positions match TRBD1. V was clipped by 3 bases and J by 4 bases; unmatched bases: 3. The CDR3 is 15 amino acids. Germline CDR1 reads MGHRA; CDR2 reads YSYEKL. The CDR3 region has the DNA TGCGCCAGCAGCCAGCGGACAGGGGATAATGAAAAACTGTTTTTT. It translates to CASSQRTGDNEKLFF.

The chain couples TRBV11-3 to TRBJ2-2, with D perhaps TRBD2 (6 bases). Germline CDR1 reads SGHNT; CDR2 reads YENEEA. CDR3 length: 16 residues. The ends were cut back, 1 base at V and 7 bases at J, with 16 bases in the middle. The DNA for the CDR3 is TGTGCCAGCAGCTTAGTAGATGGGCGCGGGGTCGGGGAGCTGTTTTTT. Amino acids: CASSLVDGRGVGELFF.

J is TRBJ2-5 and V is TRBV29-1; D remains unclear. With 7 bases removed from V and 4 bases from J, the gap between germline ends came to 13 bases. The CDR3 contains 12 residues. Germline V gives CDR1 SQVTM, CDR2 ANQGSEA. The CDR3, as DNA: TGCAGCGCAATGGGATTGGGAGAGACCCAGTACTTC. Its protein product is CSAMGLGETQYF.

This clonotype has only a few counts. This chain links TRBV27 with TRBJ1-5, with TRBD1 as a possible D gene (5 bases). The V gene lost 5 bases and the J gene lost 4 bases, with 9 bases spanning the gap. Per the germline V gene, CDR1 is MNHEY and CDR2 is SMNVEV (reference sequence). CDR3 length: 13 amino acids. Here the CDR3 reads CASSLRQNQPQHF. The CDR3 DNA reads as TGTGCCAGCAGTCTTAGACAGAATCAGCCCCAGCATTTT.

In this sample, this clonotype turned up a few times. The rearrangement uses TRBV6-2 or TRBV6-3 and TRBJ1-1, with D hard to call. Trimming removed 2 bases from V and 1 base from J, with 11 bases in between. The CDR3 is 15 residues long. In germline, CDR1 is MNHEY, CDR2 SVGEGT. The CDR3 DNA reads TGTGCCAGCAGTTACGGTCCCGTTTGGAACACTGAAGCTTTCTTT. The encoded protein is CASSYGPVWNTEAFF.

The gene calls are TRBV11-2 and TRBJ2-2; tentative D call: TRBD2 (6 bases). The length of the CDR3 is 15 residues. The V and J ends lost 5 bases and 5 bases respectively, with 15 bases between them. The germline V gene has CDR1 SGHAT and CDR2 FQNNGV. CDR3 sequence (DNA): TGTGCCAGCAGCCGGGGGTCAGGGTATACCGGGGAGCTGTTTTTT. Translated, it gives CASSRGSGYTGELFF.

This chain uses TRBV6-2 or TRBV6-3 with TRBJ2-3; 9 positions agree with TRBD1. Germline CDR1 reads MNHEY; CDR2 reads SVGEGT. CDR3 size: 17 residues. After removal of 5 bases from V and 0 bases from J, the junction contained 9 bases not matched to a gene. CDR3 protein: CASSVNRDRDSTDTQYF. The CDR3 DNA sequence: TGTGCCAGCAGTGTGAACCGGGACAGGGATAGCACAGATACGCAGTATTTT.

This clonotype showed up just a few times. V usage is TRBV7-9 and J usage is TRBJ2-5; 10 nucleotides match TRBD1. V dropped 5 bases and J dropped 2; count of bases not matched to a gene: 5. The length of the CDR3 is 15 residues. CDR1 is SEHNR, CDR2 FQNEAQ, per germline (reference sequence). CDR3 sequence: CASSGKDRGQETQYF. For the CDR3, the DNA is TGTGCCAGCAGCGGCAAGGACAGGGGGCAAGAGACCCAGTACTTC.

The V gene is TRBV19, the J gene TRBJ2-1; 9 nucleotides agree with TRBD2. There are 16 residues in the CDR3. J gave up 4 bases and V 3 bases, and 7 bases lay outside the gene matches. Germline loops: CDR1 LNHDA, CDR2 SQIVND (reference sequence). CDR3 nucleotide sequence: TGTGCCAGTAGTATCCCCGGGACTAGCAGGTACAATGAGCAGTTCTTC. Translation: CASSIPGTSRYNEQFF.

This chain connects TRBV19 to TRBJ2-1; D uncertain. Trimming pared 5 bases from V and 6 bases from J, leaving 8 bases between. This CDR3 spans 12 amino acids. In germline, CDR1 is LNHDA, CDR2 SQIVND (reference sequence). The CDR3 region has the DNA TGTGCCAGTAGTCCGACGGGCAATGAGCAGTTCTTC. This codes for CASSPTGNEQFF.

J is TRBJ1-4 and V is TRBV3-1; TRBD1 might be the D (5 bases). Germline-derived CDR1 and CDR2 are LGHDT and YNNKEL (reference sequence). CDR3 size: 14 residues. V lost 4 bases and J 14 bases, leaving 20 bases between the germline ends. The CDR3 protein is CASSLDSRRSILFF. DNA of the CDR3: TGTGCCAGCAGCCTCGACAGTCGGCGGAGTATCCTGTTTTTT.

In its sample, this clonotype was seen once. The CDR3 DNA follows: TGTGCCAGCAGCGTACAGGAGCGGTCAGATACGCAGTATTTT. Residues: CASSVQERSDTQYF. This chain links TRBV9 with TRBJ2-3; perhaps TRBD2 as D (5 bases). Germline loops: CDR1 SGDLS, CDR2 YYNGEE. V was cut by 1 base and J by 4 bases, with 10 bases left in between. The CDR3 loop spans 14 amino acids.